This T cell receptor (beta chain) derives from a study of identifying expanded T cells in peripheral blood. The study, taken as a whole, reports: Over around two and four weeks, about 15 and 19 clones changed, versus approximately 1.2 between replicates.

CDR1 SNHLY and CDR2 FYNNEI come from the germline V gene. Trimming removed 3 bases from V and 0 bases from J, with 7 bases in between. This CDR3 is built from 14 residues. Collection occurred without any documented infections or immune events in donors. Assay: immunoSEQ multiplex PCR; the TCRdb copy retains only in-frame clones and omits some. The sample yields about 110,000 clones, 88% seen once. With regard to this clone: The antigen remains unidentified.

The TCR sequence derives from a person between 18 and 75 years old in good health. Sequencing was performed on blood. The chain links TRBV2 to TRBJ2-3, with D possibly TRBD2 on 5 matching bases. This CDR3 is CASSDGGSTDTQYF. DNA of the CDR3: TGTGCCAGCAGTGACGGCGGGAGCACAGATACGCAGTATTTT.